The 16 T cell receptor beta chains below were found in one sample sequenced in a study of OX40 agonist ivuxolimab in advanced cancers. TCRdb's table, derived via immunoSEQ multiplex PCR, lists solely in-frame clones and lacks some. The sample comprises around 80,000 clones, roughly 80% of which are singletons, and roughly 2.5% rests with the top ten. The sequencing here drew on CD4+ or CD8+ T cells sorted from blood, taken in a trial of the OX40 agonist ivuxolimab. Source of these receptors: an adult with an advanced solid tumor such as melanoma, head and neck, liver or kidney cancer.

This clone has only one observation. CDR3 loop: CASSLGHGGNQPQHF. The CDR3 DNA reads as TGTGCCAGCAGCTTAGGACACGGCGGCAATCAGCCCCAGCATTTT. The rearrangement joins TRBV7-2 to TRBJ1-5; D unclear. Trimming removed 1 base at V and 2 bases at J, with 9 bases between. The CDR3 runs to 15 residues. Germline values: CDR1 SGHTA, CDR2 FQGNSA.

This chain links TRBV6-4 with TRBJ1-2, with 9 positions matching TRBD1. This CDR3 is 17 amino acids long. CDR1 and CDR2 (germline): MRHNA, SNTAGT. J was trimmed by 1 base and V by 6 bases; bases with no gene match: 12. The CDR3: CASRIQGAIIVNYGYTF. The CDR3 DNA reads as TGTGCCAGCAGAATACAGGGGGCCATAATCGTTAACTATGGCTACACCTTC.

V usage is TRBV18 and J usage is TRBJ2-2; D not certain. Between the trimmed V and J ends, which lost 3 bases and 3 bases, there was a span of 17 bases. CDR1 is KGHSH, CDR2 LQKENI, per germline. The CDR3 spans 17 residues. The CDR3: CASSPYQITGYTGELFF. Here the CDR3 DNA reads TGTGCCAGCTCACCTTACCAAATTACTGGATACACCGGGGAGCTGTTTTTT.

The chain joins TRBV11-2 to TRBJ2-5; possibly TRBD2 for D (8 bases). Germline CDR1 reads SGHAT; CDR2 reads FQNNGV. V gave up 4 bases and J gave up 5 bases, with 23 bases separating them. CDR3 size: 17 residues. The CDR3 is CASSSSSGWSTGETQYF. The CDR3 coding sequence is TGTGCCAGCAGCTCCTCTAGCGGGTGGTCGACAGGGGAGACCCAGTACTTC. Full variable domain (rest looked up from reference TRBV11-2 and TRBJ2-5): EAGVAQSPRYKIIEKRQSVAFWCNPISGHATLYWYQQILGQGPKLLIQFQNNGVVDDSQLPKDRFSAERLKGVDSTLKIQPAKLEDSAVYLCASSSSSGWSTGETQYFGPGTRLLVL.

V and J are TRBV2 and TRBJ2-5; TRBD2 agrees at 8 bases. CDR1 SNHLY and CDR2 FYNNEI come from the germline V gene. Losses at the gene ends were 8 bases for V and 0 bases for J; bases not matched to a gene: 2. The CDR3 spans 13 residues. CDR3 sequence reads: CASRGGYQETQYF. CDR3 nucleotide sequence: TGTGCCAGCCGGGGGGGTTACCAAGAGACCCAGTACTTC.

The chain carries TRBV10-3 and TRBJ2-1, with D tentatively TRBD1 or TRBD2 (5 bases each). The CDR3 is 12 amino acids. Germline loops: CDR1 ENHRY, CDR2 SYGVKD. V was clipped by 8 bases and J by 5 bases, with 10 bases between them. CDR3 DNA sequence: TGTGCCATCGCTTTGGGGGACAATGAGCAGTTCTTC. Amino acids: CAIALGDNEQFF.

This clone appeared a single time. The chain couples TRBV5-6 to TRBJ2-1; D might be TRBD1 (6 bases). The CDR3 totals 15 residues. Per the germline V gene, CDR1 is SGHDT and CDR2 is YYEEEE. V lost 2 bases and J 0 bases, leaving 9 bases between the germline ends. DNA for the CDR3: TGTGCCAGCAGCTTCGGACAGAACTCCTACAATGAGCAGTTCTTC. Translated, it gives CASSFGQNSYNEQFF.

The DNA of the CDR3 is TGTGCCAGCAGCTTGGGGAGTCAGCCCCAGCATTTT. Translating it yields CASSLGSQPQHF. The gene calls are TRBV5-8 and TRBJ1-5; D uncertain. The CDR3 is made up of 12 amino acids. The germline CDR1 and CDR2 sequences are SGHTS and YDEGEE. With 0 bases removed from V and 6 bases from J, the gap between germline ends came to 4 bases.

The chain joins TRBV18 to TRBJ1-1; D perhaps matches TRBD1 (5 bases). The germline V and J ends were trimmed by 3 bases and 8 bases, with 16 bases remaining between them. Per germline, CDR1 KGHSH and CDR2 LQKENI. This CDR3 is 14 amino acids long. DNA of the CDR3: TGTGCCAGCTCACCCTCCGGGACCCCACCCGAAGCTTTCTTT. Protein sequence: CASSPSGTPPEAFF.

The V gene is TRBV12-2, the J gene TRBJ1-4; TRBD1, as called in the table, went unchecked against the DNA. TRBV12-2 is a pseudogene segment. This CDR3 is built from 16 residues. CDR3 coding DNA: TGTGCAAGTCGCTCGCTAACAGGGGGCGATCCAGAAAAACTGTTTTTT. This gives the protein CASRSLTGGDPEKLFF.

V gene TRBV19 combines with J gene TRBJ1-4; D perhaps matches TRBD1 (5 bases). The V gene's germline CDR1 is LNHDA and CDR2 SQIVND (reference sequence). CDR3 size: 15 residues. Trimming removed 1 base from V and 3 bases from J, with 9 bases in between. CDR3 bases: TGTGCCAGTAGTATAGGGGGGGTCGCTAATGAAAAACTGTTTTTT. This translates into CASSIGGVANEKLFF. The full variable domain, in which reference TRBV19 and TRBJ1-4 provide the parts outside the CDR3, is DGGITQSPKYLFRKEGQNVTLSCEQNLNHDAMYWYRQDPGQGLRLIYYSQIVNDFQKGDIAEGYSVSREKKESFPLTVTSAQKNPTAFYLCASSIGGVANEKLFFGSGTQLSVL.

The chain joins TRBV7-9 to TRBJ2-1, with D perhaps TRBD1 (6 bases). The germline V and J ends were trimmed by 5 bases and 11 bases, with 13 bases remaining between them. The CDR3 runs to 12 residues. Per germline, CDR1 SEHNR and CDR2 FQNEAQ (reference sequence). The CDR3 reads CASSMTGLKQFF. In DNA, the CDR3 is TGTGCCAGCAGCATGACAGGTTTAAAGCAGTTCTTC.

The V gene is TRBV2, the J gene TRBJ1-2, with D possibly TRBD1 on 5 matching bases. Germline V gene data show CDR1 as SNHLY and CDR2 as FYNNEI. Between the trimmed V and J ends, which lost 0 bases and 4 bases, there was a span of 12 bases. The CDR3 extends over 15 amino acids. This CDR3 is CASSEALGHLYGYTF. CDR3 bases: TGTGCCAGCAGTGAAGCGCTAGGACACCTCTATGGCTACACCTTC.

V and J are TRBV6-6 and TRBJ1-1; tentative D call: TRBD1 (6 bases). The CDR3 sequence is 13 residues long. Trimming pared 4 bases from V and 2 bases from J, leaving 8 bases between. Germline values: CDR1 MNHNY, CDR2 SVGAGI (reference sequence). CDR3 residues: CASSSQGNTEAFF. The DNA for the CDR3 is TGTGCCAGCAGTTCACAGGGAAACACTGAAGCTTTCTTT.

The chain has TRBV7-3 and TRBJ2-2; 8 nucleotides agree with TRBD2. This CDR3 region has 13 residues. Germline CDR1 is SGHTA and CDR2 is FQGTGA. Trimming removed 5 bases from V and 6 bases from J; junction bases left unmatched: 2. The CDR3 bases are TGTGCCAGCAGCCTCGGGAGGGCCGGGGAGCTGTTTTTT. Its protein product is CASSLGRAGELFF.

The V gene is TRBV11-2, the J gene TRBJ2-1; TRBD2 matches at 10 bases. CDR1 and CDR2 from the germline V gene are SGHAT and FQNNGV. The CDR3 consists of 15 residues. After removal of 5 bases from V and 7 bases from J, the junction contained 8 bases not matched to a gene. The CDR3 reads CASSTERGGPNEQFF. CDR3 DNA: TGTGCCAGCAGCACCGAGCGGGGGGGCCCTAATGAGCAGTTCTTC.